These 4 T cell receptor beta chains were sequenced from one sample in a study of T-cell memory formation after mild COVID-19. TCRdb passed the 5' RACE reads through MiXCR, listing each CDR3 protein once. This repertoire shows roughly 610,000 distinct CDR3 sequences, around a sixth found once; its top ten account for 8.1%. Material: PBMCs or a T cell subset sorted from them (not recorded which). The receptors were gathered from an adult woman who had mild COVID-19 (a few samples of this study predate the infection). Cell type and time point are not known.

The chain is built from TRBV7-6 and TRBJ1-5; D gene uncertain. The CDR3 totals 17 residues. Between the trimmed V and J ends, which lost 5 bases and 0 bases, there was a span of 17 bases. The germline V gene encodes CDR1 SGHVS and CDR2 FNYEAQ. The CDR3, as DNA: TGTGCCAGCAGCCCCTCGGCGGGGATGACTAGCAATCAGCCCCAGCATTTT. Translating gives CASSPSAGMTSNQPQHF.

This clonotype showed up just a few times. The chain employs TRBV4-1 and TRBJ2-2, with D possibly being TRBD1 (6 bases). The V end lost 4 bases, the J end lost 2 bases, and 17 bases lay between the germline ends. CDR3 length: 17 residues. Germline CDR1 reads MGHRA; CDR2 reads YSYEKL. CDR3 bases: TGCGCCAGCAGCCCCTTCCCAGGGGCGGGTAACACCGGGGAGCTGTTTTTT. This sequence encodes CASSPFPGAGNTGELFF.

The rearrangement links TRBV12-3 or TRBV12-4 to TRBJ1-1; no clear D gene. This CDR3 is built from 12 residues. Deletions cut 10 bases from V and 4 bases from J, with 13 bases between. CDR3 in DNA: TGTGCCACTGGAATGGGGTCCACTGAAGCTTTCTTT. This codes for CATGMGSTEAFF.

The chain recombines TRBV9 with TRBJ1-2; D remains unclear. This CDR3 is built from 15 residues. Germline V lookup: CDR1 SGDLS, CDR2 YYNGEE. V dropped 0 bases and J dropped 7 bases, with 16 bases sitting between them. In DNA, the CDR3 is TGTGCCAGCAGCGTAGGGAAGGGAGTTCGTAGTGGCTACACCTTC. This codes for CASSVGKGVRSGYTF.